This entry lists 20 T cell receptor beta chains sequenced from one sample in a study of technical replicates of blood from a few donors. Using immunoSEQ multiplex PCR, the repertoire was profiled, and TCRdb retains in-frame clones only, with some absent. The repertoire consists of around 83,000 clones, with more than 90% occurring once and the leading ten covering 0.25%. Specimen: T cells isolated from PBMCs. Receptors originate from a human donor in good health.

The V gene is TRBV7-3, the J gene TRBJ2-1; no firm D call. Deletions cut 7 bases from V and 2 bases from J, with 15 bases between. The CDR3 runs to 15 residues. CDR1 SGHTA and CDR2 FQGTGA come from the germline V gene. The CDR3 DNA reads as TGTGCCAGCACCCTCAGTGATAAAACCTACAATGAGCAGTTCTTC. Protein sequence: CASTLSDKTYNEQFF.

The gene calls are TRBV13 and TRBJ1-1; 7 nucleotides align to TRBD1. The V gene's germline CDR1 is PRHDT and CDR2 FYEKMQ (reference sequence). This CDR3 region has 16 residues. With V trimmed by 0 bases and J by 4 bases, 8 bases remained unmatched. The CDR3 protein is CASSLGLGTVATEAFF. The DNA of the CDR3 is TGTGCCAGCAGCTTAGGCCTAGGGACAGTGGCCACTGAAGCTTTCTTT.

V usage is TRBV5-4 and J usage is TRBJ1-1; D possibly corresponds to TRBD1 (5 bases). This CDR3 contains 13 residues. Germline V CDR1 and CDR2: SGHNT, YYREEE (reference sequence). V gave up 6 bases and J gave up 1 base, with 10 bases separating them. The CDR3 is CASTRDRNTEAFF. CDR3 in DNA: TGTGCCAGCACCAGGGATCGGAACACTGAAGCTTTCTTT.

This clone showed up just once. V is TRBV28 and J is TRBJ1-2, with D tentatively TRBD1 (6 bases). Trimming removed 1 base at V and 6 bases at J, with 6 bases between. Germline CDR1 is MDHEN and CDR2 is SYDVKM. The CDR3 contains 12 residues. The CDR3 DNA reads TGTGCCAGCAGTTTATACAGGGATGGCTACACCTTC. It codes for CASSLYRDGYTF.

Here the CDR3 reads CASSLNPAVYNEQFF. The CDR3, as DNA: TGTGCCAGCAGTTTAAATCCAGCGGTATACAATGAGCAGTTCTTC. This chain links TRBV27 with TRBJ2-1, with a tentative D call TRBD2 (5 bases). V shed 2 bases and J shed 4 bases, with 12 bases lying between them. This CDR3 contains 15 residues. Germline CDR1 MNHEY, CDR2 SMNVEV (reference sequence).

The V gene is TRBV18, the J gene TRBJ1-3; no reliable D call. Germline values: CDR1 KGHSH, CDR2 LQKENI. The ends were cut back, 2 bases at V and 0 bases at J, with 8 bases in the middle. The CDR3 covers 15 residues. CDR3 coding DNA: TGTGCCAGCTCACCAGACACGAGCTCTGGAAACACCATATATTTT. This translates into CASSPDTSSGNTIYF.

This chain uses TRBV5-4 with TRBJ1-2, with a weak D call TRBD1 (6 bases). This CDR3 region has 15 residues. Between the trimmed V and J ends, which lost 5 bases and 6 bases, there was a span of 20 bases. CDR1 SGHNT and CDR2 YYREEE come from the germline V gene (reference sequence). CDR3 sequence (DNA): TGTGCCAGCAGTTGGGGGGGGCTTGGGGAAAATGGCTACACCTTC. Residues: CASSWGGLGENGYTF.

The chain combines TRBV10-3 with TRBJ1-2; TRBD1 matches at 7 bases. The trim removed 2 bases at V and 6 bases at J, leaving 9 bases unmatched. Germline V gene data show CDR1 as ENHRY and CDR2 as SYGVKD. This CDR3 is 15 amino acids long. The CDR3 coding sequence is TGTGCCATCAGTGAGATTCCCGCAGGGGGTGATGGCTACACCTTC. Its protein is CAISEIPAGGDGYTF.

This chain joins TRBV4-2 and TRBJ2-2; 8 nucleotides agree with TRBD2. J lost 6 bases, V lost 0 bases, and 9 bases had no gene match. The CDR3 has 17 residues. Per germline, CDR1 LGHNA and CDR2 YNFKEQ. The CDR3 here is CASSQDGNSGTAGELFF. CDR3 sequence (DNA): TGTGCCAGCAGCCAAGATGGAAATAGCGGGACGGCCGGGGAGCTGTTTTTT.

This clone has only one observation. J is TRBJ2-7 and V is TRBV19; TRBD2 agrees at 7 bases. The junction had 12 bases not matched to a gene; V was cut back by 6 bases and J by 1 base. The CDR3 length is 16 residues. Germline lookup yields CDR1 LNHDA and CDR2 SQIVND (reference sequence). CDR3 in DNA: TGTGCCAGTAGCCTAGAGGTGGGTAGCGGGTCCTACGAGCAGTACTTC. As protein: CASSLEVGSGSYEQYF. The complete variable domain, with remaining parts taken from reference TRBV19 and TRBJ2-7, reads DGGITQSPKYLFRKEGQNVTLSCEQNLNHDAMYWYRQDPGQGLRLIYYSQIVNDFQKGDIAEGYSVSREKKESFPLTVTSAQKNPTAFYLCASSLEVGSGSYEQYFGPGTRLTVT.

In DNA form, the CDR3 reads TGCGCCAGCAGCCAACCCTTCGGACAGCCGAACACTGAAGCTTTCTTT. Its protein is CASSQPFGQPNTEAFF. J is TRBJ1-1 and V is TRBV4-1; a possible D gene is TRBD1 (6 bases). The V and J ends lost 2 bases and 1 base respectively, with 14 bases between them. The germline V gene has CDR1 MGHRA and CDR2 YSYEKL. The CDR3 has 16 residues.

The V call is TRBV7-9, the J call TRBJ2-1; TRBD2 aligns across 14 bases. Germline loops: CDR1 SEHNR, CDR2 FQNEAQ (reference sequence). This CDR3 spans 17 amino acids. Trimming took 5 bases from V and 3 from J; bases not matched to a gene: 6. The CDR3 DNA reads TGTGCCAGCAGCCCGGGACTAGCGGGGGTTCTCTACAATGAGCAGTTCTTC. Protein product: CASSPGLAGVLYNEQFF.

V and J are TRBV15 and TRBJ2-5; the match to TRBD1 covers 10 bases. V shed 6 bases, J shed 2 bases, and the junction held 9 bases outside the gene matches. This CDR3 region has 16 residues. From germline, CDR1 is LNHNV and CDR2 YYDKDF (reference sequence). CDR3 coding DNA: TGTGCCACCAGGGAACCGGGACAGGGGCCTCAAGAGACCCAGTACTTC. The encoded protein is CATREPGQGPQETQYF.

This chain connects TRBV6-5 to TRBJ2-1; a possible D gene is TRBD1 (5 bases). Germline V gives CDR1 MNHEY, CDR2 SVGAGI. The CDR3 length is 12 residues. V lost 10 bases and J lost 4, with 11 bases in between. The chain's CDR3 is CATSDRYNEQFF. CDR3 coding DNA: TGTGCCACATCCGACAGATACAATGAGCAGTTCTTC.

The CDR3 sequence: CASSHPGQGVQPQHF. The DNA of the CDR3 is TGCGCCAGCAGCCATCCGGGACAGGGGGTTCAGCCCCAGCATTTT. The chain uses TRBV4-1 and TRBJ1-5; TRBD1 aligns across 11 bases. CDR1 MGHRA and CDR2 YSYEKL come from the germline V gene. The CDR3 extends over 15 amino acids. The V gene end was trimmed by 3 bases and the J gene end by 6 bases; junction bases not matched to a gene: 4.

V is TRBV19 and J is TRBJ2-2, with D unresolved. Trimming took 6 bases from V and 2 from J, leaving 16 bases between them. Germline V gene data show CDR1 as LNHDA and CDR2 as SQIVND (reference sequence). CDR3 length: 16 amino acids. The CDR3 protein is CASRSQTARNTGELFF. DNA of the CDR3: TGTGCCAGTAGAAGTCAAACAGCTCGCAACACCGGGGAGCTGTTTTTT. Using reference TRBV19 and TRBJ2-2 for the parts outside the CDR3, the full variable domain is DGGITQSPKYLFRKEGQNVTLSCEQNLNHDAMYWYRQDPGQGLRLIYYSQIVNDFQKGDIAEGYSVSREKKESFPLTVTSAQKNPTAFYLCASRSQTARNTGELFFGEGSRLTVL.

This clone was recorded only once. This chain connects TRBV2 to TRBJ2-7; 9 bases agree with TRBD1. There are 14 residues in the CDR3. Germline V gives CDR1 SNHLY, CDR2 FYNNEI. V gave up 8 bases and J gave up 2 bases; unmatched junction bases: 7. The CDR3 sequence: CASGGDRGAYEQYF. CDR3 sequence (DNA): TGTGCCAGCGGGGGAGACAGGGGGGCCTACGAGCAGTACTTC.

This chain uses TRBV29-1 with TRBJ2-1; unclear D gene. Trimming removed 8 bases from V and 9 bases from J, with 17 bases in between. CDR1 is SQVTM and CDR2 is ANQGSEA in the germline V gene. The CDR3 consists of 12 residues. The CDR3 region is CSSRMDYREQFF. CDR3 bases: TGCAGCTCTAGAATGGATTACCGTGAGCAGTTCTTC.

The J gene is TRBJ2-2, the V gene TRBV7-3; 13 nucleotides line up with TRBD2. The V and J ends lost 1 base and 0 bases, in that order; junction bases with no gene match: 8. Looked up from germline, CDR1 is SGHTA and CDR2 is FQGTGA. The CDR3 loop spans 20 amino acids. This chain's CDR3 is CASSLRMYGTSGANTGELFF. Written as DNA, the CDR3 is TGTGCCAGCAGCTTAAGAATGTATGGGACTAGCGGGGCGAACACCGGGGAGCTGTTTTTT.

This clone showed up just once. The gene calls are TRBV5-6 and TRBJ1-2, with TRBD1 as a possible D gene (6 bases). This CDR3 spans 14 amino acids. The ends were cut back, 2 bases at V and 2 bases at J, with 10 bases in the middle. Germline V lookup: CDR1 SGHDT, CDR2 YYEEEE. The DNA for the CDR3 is TGTGCCAGCAGCTTTGTAGGACAGAACTATGGCTACACCTTC. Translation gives CASSFVGQNYGYTF.